These 8 T cell receptor beta chains originate from one sample sequenced in a study of T-cell reconstitution after alpha-beta-depleted transplantation in children. During its preparation, the TCRbeta library received unique molecular identifiers. From the PCR reads, TCRdb called clonotypes with MiXCR, one entry per CDR3 protein. The sample yields some 640,000 distinct CDR3 sequences, 16% seen once. The sample was PBMCs from the stem cell graft donor, taken from the stem cell graft. These receptors were collected from a human donor who donated a stem cell graft to a child with acute myeloid leukemia.

This clonotype was detected ten times or more. This chain uses TRBV29-1 with TRBJ1-5, with TRBD1 identical over 8 bases. From germline, CDR1 is SQVTM and CDR2 ANQGSEA. The ends lost 6 bases at V and 3 bases at J; junction bases unmatched: 4. The CDR3 runs 13 residues. Here the CDR3 DNA reads TGCAGCGTAACAGGGGGGGCCAATCAGCCCCAGCATTTT. Protein: CSVTGGANQPQHF.

This clonotype was counted only a few times. J is TRBJ2-7 and V is TRBV11-2; weak D call: TRBD2 (6 bases). The CDR3 runs to 17 residues. The V end lost 2 bases, the J end lost 0 bases, and 17 bases lay between the germline ends. Germline CDR1 and CDR2: SGHAT and FQNNGV. This CDR3 reads CASSLSIGRGDSYEQYF. The CDR3 nucleotides read TGTGCCAGCAGCTTATCGATAGGGCGGGGTGACTCCTACGAGCAGTACTTC.

Comments on this clonotype: A read error may be the cause here, since a much bigger clone is one base away. The chain is built from TRBV5-1 and TRBJ1-1; possible D gene TRBD1, 5 bases. The CDR3 covers 14 residues. Trimming left V 1 base short and J 7 bases short, with 14 bases between. Germline values: CDR1 SGHRS, CDR2 YFSETQ. CDR3 protein: CASSLSSDQGEAFF. The CDR3 region has the DNA TGCGCCAGCAGCTTGTCGTCAGATCAGGGTGAAGCTTTCTTT.

The V call is TRBV5-1, the J call TRBJ1-3; 9 bases map to TRBD1. There are 15 residues in the CDR3. Trimming removed 4 bases from V and 7 bases from J; junction bases left unmatched: 9. Germline V CDR1 and CDR2: SGHRS, YFSETQ. The CDR3 here is CASSPGQGAWNTIYF. DNA of the CDR3: TGCGCCAGCAGCCCGGGACAGGGCGCATGGAACACCATATATTTT.

The V and J genes are TRBV7-9 and TRBJ1-1; TRBD1 might be the D (6 bases). This CDR3 spans 16 amino acids. Trimming cost V 6 bases and J 3 bases, with 20 bases left between them. CDR1 SEHNR and CDR2 FQNEAQ come from the germline V gene (reference sequence). The CDR3, as DNA: TGTGCCAGCAGTCGGGAAGGGGACACGCCGGACACTGAAGCTTTCTTT. Translation: CASSREGDTPDTEAFF.

The chain is built from TRBV2 and TRBJ2-2; unclear D gene. The germline V and J ends were trimmed by 8 bases and 2 bases, with 24 bases remaining between them. The CDR3 has 18 residues. Germline CDR1 SNHLY, CDR2 FYNNEI. CDR3 sequence reads: CASCFAPDPRHNTGELFF. Here the CDR3 DNA reads TGTGCCAGCTGTTTTGCCCCCGACCCGAGGCACAACACCGGGGAGCTGTTTTTT. Filled out from reference TRBV2 and TRBJ2-2, the complete variable domain reads EPEVTQTPSHQVTQMGQEVILRCVPISNHLYFYWYRQILGQKVEFLVSFYNNEISEKSEIFDDQFSVERPDGSNFTLKIRSTKLEDSAMYFCASCFAPDPRHNTGELFFGEGSRLTVL.

The J gene is TRBJ1-5, the V gene TRBV29-1; the D gene is possibly TRBD1 (6 bases). This CDR3 has 16 amino acids. The V gene's germline CDR1 is SQVTM and CDR2 ANQGSEA. Trimming removed 4 bases from V and 5 bases from J, with 21 bases in between. The CDR3 nucleotides are TGCAGCGTTGGGATTAGGGGGGGGGACTCGGATCAGCCCCAGCATTTT. This gives the protein CSVGIRGGDSDQPQHF.

A single count supports this clonotype. A clone one base away is much larger, so this may be a read error. This rearrangement joins TRBV9 to TRBJ2-5; 11 positions match TRBD2. Germline values: CDR1 SGDLS, CDR2 YYNGEE. The CDR3 is 14 residues long. CDR3 nucleotides: TGTGACAGCAGCGTAGCGGGGGGGCATGAGACCCAGTACTTC. It specifies CDSSVAGGHETQYF.